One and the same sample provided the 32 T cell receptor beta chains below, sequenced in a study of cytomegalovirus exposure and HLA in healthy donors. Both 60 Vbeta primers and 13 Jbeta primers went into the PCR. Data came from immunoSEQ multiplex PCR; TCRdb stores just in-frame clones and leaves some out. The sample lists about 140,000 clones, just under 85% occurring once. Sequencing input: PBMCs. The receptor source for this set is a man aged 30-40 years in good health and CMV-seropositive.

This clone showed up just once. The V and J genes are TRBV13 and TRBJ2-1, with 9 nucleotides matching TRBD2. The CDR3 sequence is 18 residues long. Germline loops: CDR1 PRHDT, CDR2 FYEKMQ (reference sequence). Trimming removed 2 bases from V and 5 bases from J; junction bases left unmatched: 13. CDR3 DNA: TGTGCCAGCAGCTTATTCGCTTGGAGGGCGGGAGGGGACAATGAGCAGTTCTTC. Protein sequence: CASSLFAWRAGGDNEQFF. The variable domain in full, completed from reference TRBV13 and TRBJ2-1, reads AAGVIQSPRHLIKEKRETATLKCYPIPRHDTVYWYQQGPGQDPQFLISFYEKMQSDKGSIPDRFSAQQFSDYHSELNMSSLELGDSALYFCASSLFAWRAGGDNEQFFGPGTRLTVL.

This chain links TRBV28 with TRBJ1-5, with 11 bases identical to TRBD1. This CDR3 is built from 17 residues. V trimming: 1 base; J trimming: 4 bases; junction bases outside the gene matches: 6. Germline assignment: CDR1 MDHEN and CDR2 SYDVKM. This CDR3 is CASSLYGTGGRNQPQHF. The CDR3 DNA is TGTGCCAGCAGTTTATACGGGACAGGGGGGAGGAATCAGCCCCAGCATTTT.

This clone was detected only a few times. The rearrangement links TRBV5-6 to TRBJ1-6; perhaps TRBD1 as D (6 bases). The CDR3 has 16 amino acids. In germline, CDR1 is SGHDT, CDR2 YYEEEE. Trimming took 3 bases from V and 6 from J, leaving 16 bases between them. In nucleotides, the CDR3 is TGTGCCAGCAGCTACAACCCAGGGGTACGTAATTCACCCCTCCACTTT. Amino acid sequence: CASSYNPGVRNSPLHF. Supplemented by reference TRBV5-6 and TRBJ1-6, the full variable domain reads DAGVTQSPTHLIKTRGQQVTLRCSPKSGHDTVSWYQQALGQGPQFIFQYYEEEERQRGNFPDRFSGHQFPNYSSELNVNALLLGDSALYLCASSYNPGVRNSPLHFGNGTRLTVT.

The CDR3 coding sequence is TGCAGCGTGCGAGAATGGACAGGGTCTAGCACAGATACGCAGTATTTT. It encodes CSVREWTGSSTDTQYF. The chain uses TRBV29-1 and TRBJ2-3; 8 nucleotides align to TRBD1. Germline trimming cut 6 bases from V and 0 bases from J; bases unmatched to any gene: 11. The V gene's germline CDR1 is SQVTM and CDR2 ANQGSEA. The CDR3 spans 16 residues.

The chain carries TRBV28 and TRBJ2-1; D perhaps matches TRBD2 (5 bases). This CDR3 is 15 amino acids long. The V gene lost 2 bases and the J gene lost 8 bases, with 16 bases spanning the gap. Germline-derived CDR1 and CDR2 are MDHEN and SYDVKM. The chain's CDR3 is CASSLRRAVDDEQFF. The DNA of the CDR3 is TGTGCCAGCAGTTTAAGGCGGGCAGTTGACGATGAGCAGTTCTTC.

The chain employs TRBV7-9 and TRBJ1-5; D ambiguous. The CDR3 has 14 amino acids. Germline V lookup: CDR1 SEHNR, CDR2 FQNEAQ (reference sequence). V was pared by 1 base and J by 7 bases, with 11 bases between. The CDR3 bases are TGTGCCAGCAGCTTAGGTGCAGGTGGGCAGCCCCAGCATTTT. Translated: CASSLGAGGQPQHF. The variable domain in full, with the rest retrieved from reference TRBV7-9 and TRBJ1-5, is DTGVSQNPRHKITKRGQNVTFRCDPISEHNRLYWYRQTLGQGPEFLTYFQNEAQLEKSRLLSDRFSAERPKGSFSTLEIQRTEQGDSAMYLCASSLGAGGQPQHFGDGTRLSIL.

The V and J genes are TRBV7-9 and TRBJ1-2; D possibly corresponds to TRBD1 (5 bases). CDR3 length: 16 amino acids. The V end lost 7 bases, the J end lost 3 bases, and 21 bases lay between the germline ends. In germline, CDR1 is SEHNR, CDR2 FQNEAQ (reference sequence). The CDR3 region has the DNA TGTGCCAGCACCTCTAGGGGACCCCCGGGGGACTATGGCTACACCTTC. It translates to CASTSRGPPGDYGYTF.

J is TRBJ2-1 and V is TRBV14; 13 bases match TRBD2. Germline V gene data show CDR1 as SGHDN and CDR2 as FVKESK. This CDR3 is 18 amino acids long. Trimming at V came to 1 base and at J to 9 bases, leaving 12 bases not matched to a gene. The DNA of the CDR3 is TGTGCCAGCAGCCAAGGGACTAGCGGGAGAGACGGAAAATCTGAGCAGTTCTTC. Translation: CASSQGTSGRDGKSEQFF. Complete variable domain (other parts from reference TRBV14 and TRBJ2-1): EAGVTQFPSHSVIEKGQTVTLRCDPISGHDNLYWYRRVMGKEIKFLLHFVKESKQDESGMPNNRFLAERTGGTYSTLKVQPAELEDSGVYFCASSQGTSGRDGKSEQFFGPGTRLTVL.

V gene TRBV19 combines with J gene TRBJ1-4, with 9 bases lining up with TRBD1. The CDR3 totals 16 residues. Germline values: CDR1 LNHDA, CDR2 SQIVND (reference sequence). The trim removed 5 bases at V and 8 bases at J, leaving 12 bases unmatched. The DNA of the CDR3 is TGTGCCAGTAGTTCCTCATTGGGACAGGGCGGGGAAAAACTGTTTTTT. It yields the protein CASSSSLGQGGEKLFF.

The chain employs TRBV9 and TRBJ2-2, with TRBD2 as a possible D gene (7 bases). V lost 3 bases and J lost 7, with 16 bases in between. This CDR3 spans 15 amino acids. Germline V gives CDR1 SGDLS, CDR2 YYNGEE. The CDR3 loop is CASSAEGGADGELFF. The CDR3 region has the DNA TGTGCCAGCAGCGCCGAAGGGGGGGCCGACGGGGAGCTGTTTTTT.

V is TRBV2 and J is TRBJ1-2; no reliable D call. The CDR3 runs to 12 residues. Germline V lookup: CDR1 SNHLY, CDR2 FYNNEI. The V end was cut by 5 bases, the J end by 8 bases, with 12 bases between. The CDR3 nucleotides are TGTGCCAGCAGTCACGGACTGGCGGGCTACACCTTC. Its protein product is CASSHGLAGYTF. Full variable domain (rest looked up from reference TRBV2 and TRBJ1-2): EPEVTQTPSHQVTQMGQEVILRCVPISNHLYFYWYRQILGQKVEFLVSFYNNEISEKSEIFDDQFSVERPDGSNFTLKIRSTKLEDSAMYFCASSHGLAGYTFGSGTRLTVV.

This CDR3 reads CASSLVLAGNGQETQYF. The CDR3 DNA reads as TGTGCCAGCAGCTTAGTACTAGCGGGGAATGGCCAAGAGACCCAGTACTTC. The chain links TRBV7-6 to TRBJ2-5, with TRBD2 matching over 10 bases. CDR1 and CDR2 (germline): SGHVS, FNYEAQ. V shed 1 base, J shed 1 base, and the junction held 6 bases outside the gene matches. The CDR3 is 17 amino acids.

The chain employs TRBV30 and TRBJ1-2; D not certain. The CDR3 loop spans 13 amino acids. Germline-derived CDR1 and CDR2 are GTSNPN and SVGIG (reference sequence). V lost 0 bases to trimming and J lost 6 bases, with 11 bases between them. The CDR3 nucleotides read TGTGCCTGGAGTGTAACCGGGGATAATGGCTACACCTTC. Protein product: CAWSVTGDNGYTF.

CDR3 bases: TGCGCCAGCAGCTACGGACTAGCGGGGGCCTACACAGATACGCAGTATTTT. Translation gives CASSYGLAGAYTDTQYF. This chain links TRBV5-1 with TRBJ2-3, with 13 positions matching TRBD2. V lost 3 bases, J lost 2 bases, and 6 bases stayed unmatched. Germline V gives CDR1 SGHRS, CDR2 YFSETQ. The CDR3 length is 17 residues.

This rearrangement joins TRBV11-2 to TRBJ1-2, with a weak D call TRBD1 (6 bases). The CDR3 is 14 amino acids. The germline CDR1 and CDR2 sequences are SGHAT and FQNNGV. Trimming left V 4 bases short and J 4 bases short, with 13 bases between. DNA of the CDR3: TGTGCCAGCAGCTGGGTAGGACAGACCTATGGCTACACCTTC. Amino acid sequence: CASSWVGQTYGYTF.

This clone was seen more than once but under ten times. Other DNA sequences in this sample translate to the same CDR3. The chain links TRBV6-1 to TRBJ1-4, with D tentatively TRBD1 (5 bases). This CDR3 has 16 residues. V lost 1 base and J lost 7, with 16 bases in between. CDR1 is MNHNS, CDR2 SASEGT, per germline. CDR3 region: CASSEGWGGASEKLFF. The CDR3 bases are TGTGCCAGCAGTGAAGGTTGGGGAGGGGCTAGTGAAAAACTGTTTTTT.

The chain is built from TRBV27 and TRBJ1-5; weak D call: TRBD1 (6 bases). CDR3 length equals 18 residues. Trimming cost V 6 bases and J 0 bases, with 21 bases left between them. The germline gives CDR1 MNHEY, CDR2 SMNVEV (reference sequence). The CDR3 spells CASSPIGTRAFSNQPQHF. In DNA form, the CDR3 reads TGTGCCAGCAGCCCCATTGGGACACGGGCGTTTAGCAATCAGCCCCAGCATTTT.

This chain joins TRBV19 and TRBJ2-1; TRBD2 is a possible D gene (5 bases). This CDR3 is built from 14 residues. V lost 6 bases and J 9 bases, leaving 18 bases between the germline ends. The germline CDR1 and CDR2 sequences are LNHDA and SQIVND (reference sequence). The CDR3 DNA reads TGTGCCAGTAGAACCCAGGAGCGGATTGGTGAGCAGTTCTTC. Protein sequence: CASRTQERIGEQFF.

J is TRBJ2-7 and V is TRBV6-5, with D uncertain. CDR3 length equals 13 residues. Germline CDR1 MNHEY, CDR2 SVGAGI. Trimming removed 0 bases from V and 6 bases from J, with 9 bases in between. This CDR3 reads CASSYSGQSEQYF. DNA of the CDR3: TGTGCCAGCAGTTACTCCGGTCAATCCGAGCAGTACTTC.

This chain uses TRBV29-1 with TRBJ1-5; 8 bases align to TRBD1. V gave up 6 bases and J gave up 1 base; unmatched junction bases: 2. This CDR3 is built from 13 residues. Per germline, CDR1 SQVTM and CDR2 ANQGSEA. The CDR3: CSVGDRSNQPQHF. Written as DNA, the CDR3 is TGCAGCGTGGGGGACAGGAGCAATCAGCCCCAGCATTTT.

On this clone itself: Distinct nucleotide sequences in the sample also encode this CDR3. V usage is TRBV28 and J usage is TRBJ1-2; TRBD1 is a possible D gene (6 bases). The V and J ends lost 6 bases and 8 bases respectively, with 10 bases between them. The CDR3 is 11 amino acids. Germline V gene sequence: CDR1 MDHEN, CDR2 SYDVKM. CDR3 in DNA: TGTGCCAGCAGCTCAGACAGGGGCTACACCTTC. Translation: CASSSDRGYTF.

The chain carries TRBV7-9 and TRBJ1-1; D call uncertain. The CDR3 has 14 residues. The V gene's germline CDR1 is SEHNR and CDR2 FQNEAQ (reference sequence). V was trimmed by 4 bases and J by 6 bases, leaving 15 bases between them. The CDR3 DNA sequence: TGTGCCAGCAGCTCCGTCGGAGGACGGGCTGAAGCTTTCTTT. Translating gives CASSSVGGRAEAFF.

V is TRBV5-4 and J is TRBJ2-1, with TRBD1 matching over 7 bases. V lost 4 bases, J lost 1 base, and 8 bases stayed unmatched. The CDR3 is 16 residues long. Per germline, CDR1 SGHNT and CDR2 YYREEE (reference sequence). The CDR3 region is CASSGAGQVSYNEQFF. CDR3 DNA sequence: TGTGCCAGCAGCGGGGCCGGACAGGTGTCCTACAATGAGCAGTTCTTC. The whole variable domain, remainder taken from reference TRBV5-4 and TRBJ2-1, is ETGVTQSPTHLIKTRGQQVTLRCSSQSGHNTVSWYQQALGQGPQFIFQYYREEENGRGNFPPRFSGLQFPNYSSELNVNALELDDSALYLCASSGAGQVSYNEQFFGPGTRLTVL.

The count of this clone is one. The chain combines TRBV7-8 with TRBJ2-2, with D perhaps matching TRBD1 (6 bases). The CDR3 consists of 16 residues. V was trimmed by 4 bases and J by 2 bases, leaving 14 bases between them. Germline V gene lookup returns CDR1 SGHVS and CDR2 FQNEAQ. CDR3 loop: CASSSWTAENTGELFF. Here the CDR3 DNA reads TGTGCCAGCAGCTCCTGGACAGCCGAAAACACCGGGGAGCTGTTTTTT.

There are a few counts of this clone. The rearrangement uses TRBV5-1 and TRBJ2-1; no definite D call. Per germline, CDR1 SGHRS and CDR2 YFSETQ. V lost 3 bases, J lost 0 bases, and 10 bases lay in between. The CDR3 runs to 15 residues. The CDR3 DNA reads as TGCGCCAGCAGCTACCTCGCGAGCTCCTACAATGAGCAGTTCTTC. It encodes CASSYLASSYNEQFF.

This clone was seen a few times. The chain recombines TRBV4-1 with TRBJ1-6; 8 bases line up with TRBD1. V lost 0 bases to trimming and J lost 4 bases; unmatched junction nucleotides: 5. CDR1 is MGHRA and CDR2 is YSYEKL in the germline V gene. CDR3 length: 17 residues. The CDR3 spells CASSQESGGAYNSPLHF. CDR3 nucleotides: TGCGCCAGCAGCCAAGAATCAGGGGGCGCGTATAATTCACCCCTCCACTTT.

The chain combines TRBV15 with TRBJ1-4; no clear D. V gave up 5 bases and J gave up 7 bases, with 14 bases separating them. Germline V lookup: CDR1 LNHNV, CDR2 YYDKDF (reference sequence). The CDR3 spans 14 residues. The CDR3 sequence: CATSFGGEGEKLFF. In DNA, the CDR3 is TGTGCCACCAGCTTCGGAGGAGAGGGTGAAAAACTGTTTTTT.

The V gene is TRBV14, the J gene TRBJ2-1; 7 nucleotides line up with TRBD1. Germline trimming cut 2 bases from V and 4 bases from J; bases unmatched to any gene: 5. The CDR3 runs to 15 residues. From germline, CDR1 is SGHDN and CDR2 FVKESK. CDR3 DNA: TGTGCCAGCAGCCAACCCCCGACAGGGTACAATGAGCAGTTCTTC. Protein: CASSQPPTGYNEQFF.

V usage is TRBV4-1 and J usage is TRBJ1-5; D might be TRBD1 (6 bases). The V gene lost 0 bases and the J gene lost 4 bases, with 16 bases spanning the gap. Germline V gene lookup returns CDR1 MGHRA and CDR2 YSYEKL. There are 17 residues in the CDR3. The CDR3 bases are TGCGCCAGCAGCCAAGATCACAACACAGGGACAAATCAGCCCCAGCATTTT. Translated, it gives CASSQDHNTGTNQPQHF.

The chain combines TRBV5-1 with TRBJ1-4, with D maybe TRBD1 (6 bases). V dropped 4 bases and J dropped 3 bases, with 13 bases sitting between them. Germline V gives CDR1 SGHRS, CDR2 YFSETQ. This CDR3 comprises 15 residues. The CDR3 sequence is CASSNRVEANEKLFF. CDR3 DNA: TGCGCCAGCAGCAACAGGGTAGAGGCTAATGAAAAACTGTTTTTT.

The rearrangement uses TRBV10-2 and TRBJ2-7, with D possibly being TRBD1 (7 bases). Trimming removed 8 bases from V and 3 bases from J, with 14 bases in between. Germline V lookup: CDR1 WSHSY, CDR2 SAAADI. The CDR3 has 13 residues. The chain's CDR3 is CASLEGADYEQYF. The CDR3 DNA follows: TGCGCCAGCCTGGAGGGGGCCGACTACGAGCAGTACTTC.

CDR3 nucleotides: TGTGCCAGCAGTCCTGGGACAGGGTCGGGGAATGAGCAGTTCTTC. Amino acids: CASSPGTGSGNEQFF. This chain uses TRBV14 with TRBJ2-1, with 9 bases identical to TRBD1. V was clipped by 6 bases and J by 7 bases; unmatched bases: 10. CDR1 is SGHDN, CDR2 FVKESK, per germline. CDR3 length: 15 amino acids.